These 14 T cell receptor beta chains share one sample of origin, sequenced in a study of blood T cell repertoires in COVID-19. Profiled with immunoSEQ multiplex PCR; TCRdb holds only in-frame clones, not every one. The profile shows roughly 200,000 clones, roughly 86% of them singletons. Material for sequencing was PBMCs or T cells enriched from blood (not recorded which). These receptors all come from a man aged 35 to 55 with acute COVID-19.

This chain links TRBV28 with TRBJ1-1; 9 nucleotides line up with TRBD1. This CDR3 has 13 amino acids. V lost 7 bases to trimming and J lost 5 bases; unmatched junction nucleotides: 5. From germline, CDR1 is MDHEN and CDR2 SYDVKM. Here the CDR3 DNA reads TGTGCCAGCAAGGGACAGGGCTGGACTGAAGCTTTCTTT. It translates to CASKGQGWTEAFF.

J is TRBJ1-1 and V is TRBV5-1; D is possibly TRBD1 (5 bases). The CDR3 loop spans 14 amino acids. The V end was cut by 4 bases, the J end by 0 bases, with 10 bases between. Per germline, CDR1 SGHRS and CDR2 YFSETQ. The CDR3 nucleotides read TGCGCCAGCAGCACAGGTGCTATGAACACTGAAGCTTTCTTT. It codes for CASSTGAMNTEAFF.

This clone has a handful of counts. This CDR3 reads CASSESIPGRGETQYF. CDR3 nucleotide sequence: TGTGCCAGCAGTGAATCAATTCCCGGCAGGGGAGAGACCCAGTACTTC. V and J are TRBV6-1 and TRBJ2-5; possibly TRBD1 for D (6 bases). V was cut by 2 bases and J by 4 bases, with 17 bases left in between. The CDR3 loop spans 16 amino acids. From germline, CDR1 is MNHNS and CDR2 SASEGT.

This chain links TRBV18 with TRBJ2-2; 7 bases match TRBD1. Looked up from germline, CDR1 is KGHSH and CDR2 is LQKENI. The CDR3 is 16 amino acids. The V and J ends lost 1 base and 4 bases, in that order; junction bases with no gene match: 6. Written as DNA, the CDR3 is TGTGCCAGCTCACCACTCGGGACAGCCTTCACCGGGGAGCTGTTTTTT. Its protein product is CASSPLGTAFTGELFF.

The chain uses TRBV7-8 and TRBJ2-7; 7 nucleotides align to TRBD1. Germline CDR1 SGHVS, CDR2 FQNEAQ. Germline trimming cut 0 bases from V and 2 bases from J; bases unmatched to any gene: 1. This CDR3 spans 14 amino acids. CDR3 sequence: CASSLAGGAYEQYF. The CDR3 DNA follows: TGTGCCAGCAGCTTAGCAGGGGGCGCCTACGAGCAGTACTTC.

The V call is TRBV19, the J call TRBJ1-3; 8 bases are shared with TRBD1. The CDR3 length is 15 residues. V lost 10 bases to trimming and J lost 0 bases; unmatched junction nucleotides: 8. In germline, CDR1 is LNHDA, CDR2 SQIVND (reference sequence). The CDR3 bases are TGTGCCAAAAGACAGGGGAAAAACTCTGGAAACACCATATATTTT. This sequence encodes CAKRQGKNSGNTIYF.

The chain joins TRBV11-3 to TRBJ2-3; a possible D gene is TRBD2 (5 bases). This CDR3 contains 12 residues. Per the germline V gene, CDR1 is SGHNT and CDR2 is YENEEA. The V end lost 3 bases, the J end lost 8 bases, and 9 bases lay between the germline ends. The CDR3: CASSLIRGTQYF. CDR3 DNA sequence: TGTGCCAGCAGCTTGATACGGGGTACGCAGTATTTT.

The chain couples TRBV6-1 to TRBJ2-7; tentatively, D is TRBD1 (6 bases). Germline CDR1 reads MNHNS; CDR2 reads SASEGT. CDR3 size: 13 residues. V was shortened by 3 bases and J by 1 base, with 7 bases between the two germline ends. This CDR3 reads CASSDGQSYEQYF. CDR3 nucleotide sequence: TGTGCCAGCAGTGACGGACAGTCCTACGAGCAGTACTTC.

This rearrangement joins TRBV28 to TRBJ1-1; 8 positions match TRBD1. The CDR3 is 15 residues long. Trimming removed 6 bases from V and 1 base from J; junction bases left unmatched: 7. Germline CDR1 and CDR2: MDHEN and SYDVKM. The DNA of the CDR3 is TGTGCCAGCAGCCTCACTGGGACAGGGAACACTGAAGCTTTCTTT. Protein sequence: CASSLTGTGNTEAFF.

The chain has TRBV7-8 and TRBJ1-4, with D possibly being TRBD1 (5 bases). Between the trimmed V and J ends, which lost 5 bases and 0 bases, there was a span of 19 bases. Germline values: CDR1 SGHVS, CDR2 FQNEAQ. This CDR3 spans 18 amino acids. CDR3 sequence reads: CASSRSDTDTSTNEKLFF. CDR3 sequence (DNA): TGTGCCAGCAGCCGGTCGGACACGGACACTTCAACTAATGAAAAACTGTTTTTT.

The V call is TRBV5-1, the J call TRBJ1-6; D is uncertain. This CDR3 has 15 amino acids. The germline V and J ends were trimmed by 0 bases and 7 bases, with 11 bases remaining between them. In germline, CDR1 is SGHRS, CDR2 YFSETQ. For the CDR3, the DNA is TGCGCCAGCAGCTTGGAAGTGAGCGGGAATTCACCCCTCCACTTT. It translates to CASSLEVSGNSPLHF. Drawing the rest from reference TRBV5-1 and TRBJ1-6, the complete variable domain is KAGVTQTPRYLIKTRGQQVTLSCSPISGHRSVSWYQQTPGQGLQFLFEYFSETQRNKGNFPGRFSGRQFSNSRSEMNVSTLELGDSALYLCASSLEVSGNSPLHFGNGTRLTVT.

The V and J genes are TRBV7-9 and TRBJ2-5; weak D call: TRBD1 (6 bases). This CDR3 is built from 13 residues. Between the trimmed V and J ends, which lost 1 base and 3 bases, there was a span of 6 bases. CDR1 is SEHNR and CDR2 is FQNEAQ in the germline V gene (reference sequence). Here the CDR3 reads CASSLDREETQYF. The CDR3 DNA sequence: TGTGCCAGCAGCTTAGACAGGGAAGAGACCCAGTACTTC.

The J gene is TRBJ2-2, the V gene TRBV6-5; 7 bases map to TRBD1. Looked up from germline, CDR1 is MNHEY and CDR2 is SVGAGI. The CDR3 is 15 amino acids. After removal of 5 bases from V and 4 bases from J, the junction contained 7 bases not matched to a gene. DNA for the CDR3: TGTGCCAGCAGTCGTCGACAGGGACCCACCGGGGAGCTGTTTTTT. Its protein product is CASSRRQGPTGELFF.

This clone was counted a single time. The rearrangement joins TRBV29-1 to TRBJ2-7; TRBD1 is a possible D gene (6 bases). Trimming pared 3 bases from V and 2 bases from J, leaving 11 bases between. This CDR3 is 13 amino acids long. Germline lookup yields CDR1 SQVTM and CDR2 ANQGSEA. Written as DNA, the CDR3 is TGCAGCGTTGAGGACAGTACAGCCTACGAGCAGTACTTC. This translates into CSVEDSTAYEQYF.